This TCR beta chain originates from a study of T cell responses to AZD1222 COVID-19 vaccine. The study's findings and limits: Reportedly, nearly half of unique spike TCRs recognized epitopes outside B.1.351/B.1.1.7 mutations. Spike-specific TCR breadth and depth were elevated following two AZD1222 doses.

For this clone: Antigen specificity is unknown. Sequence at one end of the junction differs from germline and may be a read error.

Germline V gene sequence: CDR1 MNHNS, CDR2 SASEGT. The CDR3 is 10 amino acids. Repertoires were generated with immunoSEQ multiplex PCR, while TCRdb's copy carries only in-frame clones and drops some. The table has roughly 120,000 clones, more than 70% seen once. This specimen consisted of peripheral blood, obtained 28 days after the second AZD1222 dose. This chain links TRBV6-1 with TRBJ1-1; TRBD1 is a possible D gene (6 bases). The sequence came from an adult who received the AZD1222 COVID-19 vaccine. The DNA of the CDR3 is TGTGCCAGCAGTGAAACAGGGAAGGTCTTT. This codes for CASSETGKVF.